This T cell receptor (beta chain) was sequenced for a study of T cell clonotyping in hematopoietic cell transplantation. Notes on this clone: Antigen unknown.

Study results and limitations: Pathologically expanded recipient clonotypes increased progressively from day 30 to day 180 as diversity fell.

Assay used: immunoSEQ multiplex PCR; TCRdb lists only in-frame clones, some missing. In the table there are about 41,000 clones, around 95% of which are singletons. Germline V gene sequence: CDR1 SEHNR, CDR2 FQNEAQ (reference sequence). The CDR3 spans 13 residues. V gave up 8 bases and J gave up 3 bases, with 13 bases separating them. The source material was peripheral blood mononuclear cells. The receptor was isolated from a man younger than 40 in good health. Some clones in this sample may be carry-over from other donors' samples. The rearrangement joins TRBV7-9 to TRBJ2-5; a weak D match, TRBD1 (6 bases). CDR3 nucleotides: TGTGCCAGCGGACAGACGAGTGAAGAGACCCAGTACTTC. The encoded protein is CASGQTSEETQYF.